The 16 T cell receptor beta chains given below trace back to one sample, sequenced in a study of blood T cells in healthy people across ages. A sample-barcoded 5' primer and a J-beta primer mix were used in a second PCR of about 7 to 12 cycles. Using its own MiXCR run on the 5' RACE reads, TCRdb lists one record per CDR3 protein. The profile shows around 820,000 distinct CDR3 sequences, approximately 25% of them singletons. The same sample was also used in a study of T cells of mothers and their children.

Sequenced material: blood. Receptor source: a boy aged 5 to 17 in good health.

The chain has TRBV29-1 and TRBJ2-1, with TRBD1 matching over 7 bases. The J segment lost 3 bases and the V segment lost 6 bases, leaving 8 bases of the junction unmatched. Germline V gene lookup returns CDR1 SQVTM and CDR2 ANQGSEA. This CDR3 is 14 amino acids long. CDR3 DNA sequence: TGCAGCGTCTTCCGGGACAGATACTACAATGAGCAGTTCTTC. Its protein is CSVFRDRYYNEQFF.

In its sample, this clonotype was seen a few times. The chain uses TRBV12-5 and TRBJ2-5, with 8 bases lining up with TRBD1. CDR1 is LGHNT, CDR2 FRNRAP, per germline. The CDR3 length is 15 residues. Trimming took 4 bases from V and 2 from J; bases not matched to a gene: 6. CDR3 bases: TGTGCTAGTGGTTCAGGGGGCGTCAGGCAAGAGACCCAGTACTTC. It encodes CASGSGGVRQETQYF.

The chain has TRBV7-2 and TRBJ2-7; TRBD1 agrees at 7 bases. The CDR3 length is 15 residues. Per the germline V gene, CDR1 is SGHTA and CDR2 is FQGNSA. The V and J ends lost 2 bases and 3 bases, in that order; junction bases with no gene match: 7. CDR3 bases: TGTGCCAGCAGCTTAAGTACAGGGGATATCTACGAGCAGTACTTC. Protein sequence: CASSLSTGDIYEQYF. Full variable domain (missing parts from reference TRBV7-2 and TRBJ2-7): GAGVSQSPSNKVTEKGKDVELRCDPISGHTALYWYRQSLGQGLEFLIYFQGNSAPDKSGLPSDRFSAERTGGSVSTLTIQRTQQEDSAVYLCASSLSTGDIYEQYFGPGTRLTVT.

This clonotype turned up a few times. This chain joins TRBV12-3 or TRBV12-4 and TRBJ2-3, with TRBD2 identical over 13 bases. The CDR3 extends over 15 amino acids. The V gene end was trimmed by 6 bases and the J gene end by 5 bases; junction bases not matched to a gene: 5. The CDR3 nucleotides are TGTGCCAGCAGCCGACTAGCGGGGGGCGGAGATACGCAGTATTTT. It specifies CASSRLAGGGDTQYF.

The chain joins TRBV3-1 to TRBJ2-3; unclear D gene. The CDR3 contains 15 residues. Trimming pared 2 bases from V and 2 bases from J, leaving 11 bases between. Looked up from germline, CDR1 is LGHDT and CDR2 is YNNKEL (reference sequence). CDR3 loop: CASSQNVGFTDTQYF. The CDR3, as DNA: TGTGCCAGCAGCCAAAACGTGGGTTTCACAGATACGCAGTATTTT.

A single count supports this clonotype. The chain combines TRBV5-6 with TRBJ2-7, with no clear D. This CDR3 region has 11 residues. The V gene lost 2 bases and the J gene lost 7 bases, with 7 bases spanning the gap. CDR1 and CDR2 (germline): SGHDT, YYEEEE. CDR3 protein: CASSFVGEQYF. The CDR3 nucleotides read TGTGCCAGCAGCTTCGTAGGTGAGCAGTACTTC.

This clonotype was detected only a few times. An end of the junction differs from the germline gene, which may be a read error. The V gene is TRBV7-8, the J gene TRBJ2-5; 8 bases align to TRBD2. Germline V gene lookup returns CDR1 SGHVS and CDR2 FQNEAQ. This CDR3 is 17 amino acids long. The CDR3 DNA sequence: TGTGCCAGCAGTTTAGCGGTGGCGGGGGGCCCTCAAGAGACCCAGTACTTC. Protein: CASSLAVAGGPQETQYF.

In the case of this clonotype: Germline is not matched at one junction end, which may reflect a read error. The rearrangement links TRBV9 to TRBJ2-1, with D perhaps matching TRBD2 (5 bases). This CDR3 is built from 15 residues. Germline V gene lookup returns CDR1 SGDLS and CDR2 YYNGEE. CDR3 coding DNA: TGTGCCAGCAGCGTAGGAACTAGTGGGTACACTGAGCAGTTCTTC. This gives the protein CASSVGTSGYTEQFF.

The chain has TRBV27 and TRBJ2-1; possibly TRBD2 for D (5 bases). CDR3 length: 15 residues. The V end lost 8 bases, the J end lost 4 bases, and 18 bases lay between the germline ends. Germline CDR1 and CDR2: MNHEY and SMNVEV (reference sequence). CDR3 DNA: TGTGCCAGCTCCCCCCCATGGAGGTTATACAATGAGCAGTTCTTC. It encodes CASSPPWRLYNEQFF.

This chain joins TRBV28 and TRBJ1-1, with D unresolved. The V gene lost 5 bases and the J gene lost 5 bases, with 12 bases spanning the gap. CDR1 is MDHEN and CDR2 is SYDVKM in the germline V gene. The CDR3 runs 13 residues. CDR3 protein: CASSRGSWTEAFF. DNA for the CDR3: TGTGCCAGCAGTCGAGGGAGTTGGACTGAAGCTTTCTTT.

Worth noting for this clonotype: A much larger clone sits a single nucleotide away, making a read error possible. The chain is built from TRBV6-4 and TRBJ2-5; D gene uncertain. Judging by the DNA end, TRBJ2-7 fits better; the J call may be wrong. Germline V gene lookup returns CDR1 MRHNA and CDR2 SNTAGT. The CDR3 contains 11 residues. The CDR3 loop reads CASRHSYEQYF. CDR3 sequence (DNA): TGTGCCAGCAGACACTCCTACGAGCAGTACTTC.

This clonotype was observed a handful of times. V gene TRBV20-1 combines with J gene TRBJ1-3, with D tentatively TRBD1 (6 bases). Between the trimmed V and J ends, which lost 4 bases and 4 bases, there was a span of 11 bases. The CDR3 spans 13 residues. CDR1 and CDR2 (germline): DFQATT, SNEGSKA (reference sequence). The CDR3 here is CSATQGLGNTIYF. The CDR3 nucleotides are TGCAGTGCTACACAGGGTTTAGGAAACACCATATATTTT.

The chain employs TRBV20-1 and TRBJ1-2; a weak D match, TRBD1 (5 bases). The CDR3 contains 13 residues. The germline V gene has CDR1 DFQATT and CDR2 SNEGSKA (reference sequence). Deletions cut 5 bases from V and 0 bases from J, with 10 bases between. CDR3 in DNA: TGCAGTGCTCCGACAGAAACTAACTATGGCTACACCTTC. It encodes CSAPTETNYGYTF.

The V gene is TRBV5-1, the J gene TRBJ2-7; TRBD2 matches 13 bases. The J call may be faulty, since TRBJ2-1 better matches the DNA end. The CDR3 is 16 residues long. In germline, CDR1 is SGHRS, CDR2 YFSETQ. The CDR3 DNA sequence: TGCGCCAGCAGCATCCGGACTAGCGGGAGTTACAATGAGCAGTTCTTC. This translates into CASSIRTSGSYNEQFF.

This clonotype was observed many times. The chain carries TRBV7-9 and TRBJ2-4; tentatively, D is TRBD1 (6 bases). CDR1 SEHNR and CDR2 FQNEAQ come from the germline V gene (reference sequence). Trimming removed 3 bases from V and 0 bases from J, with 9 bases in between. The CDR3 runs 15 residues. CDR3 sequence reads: CASSLTGLAKNIQYF. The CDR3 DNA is TGTGCCAGCAGCTTGACAGGCCTAGCCAAAAACATTCAGTACTTC.

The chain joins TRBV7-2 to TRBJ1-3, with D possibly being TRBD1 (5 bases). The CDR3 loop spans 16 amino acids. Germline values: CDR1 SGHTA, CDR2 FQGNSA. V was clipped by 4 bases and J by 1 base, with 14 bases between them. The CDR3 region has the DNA TGTGCCAGCAGCTCAAGTTTCGGGGGGTCTGGAAACACCATATATTTT. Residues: CASSSSFGGSGNTIYF.